What follows describes a single T cell receptor beta chain. The target antigen is unknown. Measured with immunoSEQ multiplex PCR; TCRdb has only the in-frame clones, and not every one. The data show around 87,000 clones, approximately 90% seen once. The sample is drawn from a study of T cell responses to AZD1222 COVID-19 vaccine. Study-wide points: Two doses of AZD1222 preceded a rise in Spike-specific TCR breadth and depth. The peak T cell response came first, and repertoires were sampled only after it.

CDR1 and CDR2 from the germline V gene are SGHTA and FQGNSA. The CDR3 has 13 amino acids. Trimming removed 5 bases from V and 1 base from J, with 9 bases in between. J is TRBJ2-7 and V is TRBV7-2; D call uncertain. The receptor comes from an adult in good health. The sequencing used peripheral blood, collected on day 0 of AZD1222 vaccination. The CDR3 protein is CASSTGFSYEQYF. In DNA, the CDR3 is TGTGCCAGCAGCACGGGCTTTTCCTACGAGCAGTACTTC.